These 28 T cell receptor beta chains originate from one sample sequenced in a study of shared clonotypes between healthy human individuals. Sequencing was performed with immunoSEQ multiplex PCR; in TCRdb, only in-frame clones are kept and a portion is missing. The data hold more than 2 million clones, with around 93% observed a single time. Naive CD8 cells lacked CD45RO, underwent positive selection for CCR7 and left out terminally differentiated effector memory CD45RA+ cells. The sequencing input was naive CD8+ T cells from PBMCs. These receptors all come from a man between 18 and 35 years old in good health. Some clones in this sample may be carry-over from other donors' samples.

The rearrangement joins TRBV27 to TRBJ2-3, with 8 bases matching TRBD2. This CDR3 has 16 residues. V trimming: 5 bases; J trimming: 2 bases; junction bases outside the gene matches: 9. The germline V gene encodes CDR1 MNHEY and CDR2 SMNVEV (reference sequence). The CDR3 region is CASSPRTSGYTDTQYF. The CDR3 DNA reads TGTGCCAGCAGTCCCCGCACTAGCGGTTACACAGATACGCAGTATTTT.

This chain links TRBV6-6 with TRBJ2-4, with a tentative D call TRBD1 (6 bases). Per germline, CDR1 MNHNY and CDR2 SVGAGI (reference sequence). The CDR3 has 16 amino acids. V gave up 6 bases and J gave up 0 bases, with 15 bases separating them. This CDR3 reads CASRSDRYRAKNIQYF. CDR3 DNA sequence: TGTGCCAGCAGGTCCGACAGGTACCGAGCCAAAAACATTCAGTACTTC.

The chain couples TRBV10-2 to TRBJ1-2, with a possible D match to TRBD1 (5 bases). CDR3 size: 16 residues. V was clipped by 0 bases and J by 8 bases, with 19 bases between them. Germline CDR1 reads WSHSY; CDR2 reads SAAADI. The CDR3 DNA reads TGCGCCAGCAGTGAGTCGTTCTTGGGTGGGACCTGGGGCTACACCTTC. Its translation is CASSESFLGGTWGYTF.

J is TRBJ2-7 and V is TRBV6-1; 7 positions agree with TRBD1. Germline CDR1 reads MNHNS; CDR2 reads SASEGT. CDR3 size: 14 residues. V dropped 3 bases and J dropped 3; count of bases not matched to a gene: 5. The DNA for the CDR3 is TGTGCCAGCAGTGAGTCGACAGGGAGCTACGAGCAGTACTTC. Its translation: CASSESTGSYEQYF.

This clone was picked up a small number of times. The V and J genes are TRBV4-1 and TRBJ1-1; D is ambiguous. V was clipped by 4 bases and J by 0 bases, with 6 bases between them. This CDR3 region has 13 residues. Germline CDR1 is MGHRA and CDR2 is YSYEKL. CDR3 loop: CASSPGVNTEAFF. CDR3 nucleotides: TGCGCCAGCAGCCCCGGGGTGAACACTGAAGCTTTCTTT.

This clone was counted a single time. The chain has TRBV7-9 and TRBJ2-3, with D tentatively TRBD1 (6 bases). Germline V CDR1 and CDR2: SEHNR, FQNEAQ (reference sequence). The CDR3 extends over 14 amino acids. The V end lost 3 bases, the J end lost 0 bases, and 7 bases lay between the germline ends. CDR3 sequence (DNA): TGTGCCAGCAGCTTGACAGGCAGCACAGATACGCAGTATTTT. Translating gives CASSLTGSTDTQYF.

The chain is built from TRBV29-1 and TRBJ2-7; D unclear. The germline gives CDR1 SQVTM, CDR2 ANQGSEA. Trimming removed 0 bases from V and 3 bases from J, with 18 bases in between. The CDR3 runs 16 residues. Here the CDR3 DNA reads TGCAGCGTTGAAGATCCCGCTCCTCATCCCGACTACGAGCAGTACTTC. As protein: CSVEDPAPHPDYEQYF.

The rearrangement links TRBV7-2 to TRBJ2-7, with unresolved D. V was trimmed by 3 bases and J by 0 bases, leaving 9 bases between them. The CDR3 runs to 14 residues. Germline values: CDR1 SGHTA, CDR2 FQGNSA. CDR3 bases: TGTGCCAGCAGCTTGGGCTCCCCCTCCTACGAGCAGTACTTC. Protein: CASSLGSPSYEQYF.

This clone has only one observation. The genes are TRBV6-5 and TRBJ2-1, with D possibly being TRBD2 (5 bases). CDR3 length: 15 amino acids. The germline gives CDR1 MNHEY, CDR2 SVGAGI. V was cut by 6 bases and J by 2 bases, with 14 bases left in between. The CDR3 region has the DNA TGTGCCAGCAGCCTGAGCGGAGGTGCCTACAATGAGCAGTTCTTC. Its translation is CASSLSGGAYNEQFF.

The rearrangement joins TRBV27 to TRBJ1-4; D is ambiguous. V was trimmed by 6 bases and J by 5 bases, leaving 13 bases between them. The CDR3 sequence is 14 residues long. The germline gives CDR1 MNHEY, CDR2 SMNVEV (reference sequence). Written as DNA, the CDR3 is TGTGCCAGCAGAGAAATCGGATTAAATGAAAAACTGTTTTTT. Its translation is CASREIGLNEKLFF.

The chain joins TRBV6-5 to TRBJ1-1; TRBD1 might be the D (5 bases). Trimming left V 8 bases short and J 6 bases short, with 13 bases between. The CDR3 totals 12 residues. Germline CDR1 is MNHEY and CDR2 is SVGAGI. The chain's CDR3 is CASSKGKSEAFF. The CDR3 nucleotides read TGTGCCAGCTCAAAGGGGAAATCTGAAGCTTTCTTT.

This clone was detected only once. V is TRBV9 and J is TRBJ2-2; TRBD2 matches at 8 bases. The CDR3 sequence is 14 residues long. Per germline, CDR1 SGDLS and CDR2 YYNGEE. V trimming: 4 bases; J trimming: 7 bases; junction bases outside the gene matches: 6. As DNA, the CDR3 is TGTGCCAGCAGCCCCGGGAGGGCCGACGGGGAGCTGTTTTTT. Its protein is CASSPGRADGELFF.

The rearrangement links TRBV7-8 to TRBJ1-1; 7 bases fit TRBD1. The ends lost 1 base at V and 6 bases at J; junction bases unmatched: 5. Germline CDR1 is SGHVS and CDR2 is FQNEAQ. This CDR3 is built from 14 residues. The CDR3 is CASSLGIGGAEAFF. The CDR3 bases are TGTGCCAGCAGCTTAGGGATAGGGGGCGCTGAAGCTTTCTTT. Supplemented by reference TRBV7-8 and TRBJ1-1, the full variable domain reads GAGVSQSPRYKVAKRGQDVALRCDPISGHVSLFWYQQALGQGPEFLTYFQNEAQLDKSGLPSDRFFAERPEGSVSTLKIQRTQQEDSAVYLCASSLGIGGAEAFFGQGTRLTVV.

The chain joins TRBV28 to TRBJ1-2; D remains ambiguous. V lost 6 bases to trimming and J lost 5 bases, with 22 bases between them. The germline gives CDR1 MDHEN, CDR2 SYDVKM. CDR3 length: 16 residues. The CDR3 loop reads CASRKTIRTQRYGYTF. CDR3 nucleotide sequence: TGTGCCAGCAGAAAGACAATCAGGACCCAGCGGTATGGCTACACCTTC.

The chain links TRBV27 to TRBJ2-2, with D tentatively TRBD1 (5 bases). Looked up from germline, CDR1 is MNHEY and CDR2 is SMNVEV (reference sequence). V gave up 5 bases and J gave up 2 bases, with 12 bases separating them. The CDR3 covers 15 residues. CDR3 nucleotide sequence: TGTGCCAGCAGTAACAGACAGCTAAACACCGGGGAGCTGTTTTTT. Protein: CASSNRQLNTGELFF.

With respect to this clone: At one end the junction does not follow the germline gene, possibly because of a read error. This chain uses TRBV4-3 with TRBJ1-2, with TRBD1 matching 9 bases. This CDR3 is built from 16 residues. Germline lookup yields CDR1 LGHNA and CDR2 YSLEER. The CDR3 reads CVSSQASGQGDYGYTF. The CDR3 coding sequence is TGCGTCAGCAGCCAAGCCTCGGGACAGGGTGACTATGGCTACACCTTC.

CDR3 nucleotides: TGTGCCAGCAGTCGAGGAGACCGCTACACCTTC. Protein sequence: CASSRGDRYTF. The J gene is TRBJ1-2, the V gene TRBV2; unclear D gene. The CDR3 sequence is 11 residues long. V was trimmed by 5 bases and J by 9 bases, leaving 10 bases between them. Germline loops: CDR1 SNHLY, CDR2 FYNNEI.

The chain links TRBV9 to TRBJ1-3, with a tentative D call TRBD1 (6 bases). V was clipped by 2 bases and J by 3 bases, with 9 bases between them. Germline V lookup: CDR1 SGDLS, CDR2 YYNGEE. The CDR3 runs 14 residues. The CDR3 nucleotides read TGTGCCAGCAGCGTCAACAGGGTTGGAAACACCATATATTTT. It translates to CASSVNRVGNTIYF.

This sequence joins TRBV5-1 and TRBJ1-1; D is possibly TRBD1 (5 bases). The CDR3 runs to 17 residues. V lost 0 bases to trimming and J lost 0 bases, with 15 bases between them. Germline V gene data show CDR1 as SGHRS and CDR2 as YFSETQ. This CDR3 is CASSLGTAGLLNTEAFF. DNA for the CDR3: TGCGCCAGCAGCTTGGGAACCGCAGGGCTACTGAACACTGAAGCTTTCTTT.

To note about this clone: The same CDR3 can be traced to other DNA sequences in this sample. Here the CDR3 DNA reads TGTGCCAGCAGGGACCGGGGAAACACTGAAGCTTTCTTT. It specifies CASRDRGNTEAFF. The chain is built from TRBV6-5 and TRBJ1-1; no clear D. CDR3 size: 13 residues. The germline gives CDR1 MNHEY, CDR2 SVGAGI. The V gene lost 6 bases and the J gene lost 2 bases, with 10 bases spanning the gap.

On this clone itself: The identical CDR3 is also encoded by other nucleotide sequences in the sample. The chain employs TRBV7-8 and TRBJ2-1; no clear D gene. CDR3 length: 12 amino acids. Germline V gene data show CDR1 as SGHVS and CDR2 as FQNEAQ. With 1 base removed from V and 8 bases from J, the gap between germline ends came to 6 bases. The CDR3 reads CASSLGGDEQFF. The CDR3 DNA reads TGTGCCAGCAGCTTAGGCGGCGATGAGCAGTTCTTC.

The chain joins TRBV6-1 to TRBJ2-3; weak D call: TRBD2 (5 bases). The CDR3 totals 17 residues. The germline CDR1 and CDR2 sequences are MNHNS and SASEGT. V dropped 4 bases and J dropped 0 bases, with 17 bases sitting between them. The CDR3, as DNA: TGTGCCAGCAGTGGGTTTCCACGGGAACTAAGCACAGATACGCAGTATTTT. Translated: CASSGFPRELSTDTQYF.

The chain joins TRBV9 to TRBJ2-2, with D hard to call. This CDR3 spans 16 amino acids. Per the germline V gene, CDR1 is SGDLS and CDR2 is YYNGEE. The V end was cut by 2 bases, the J end by 0 bases, with 11 bases between. The CDR3 loop is CASSVRGPPNTGELFF. DNA for the CDR3: TGTGCCAGCAGCGTCCGCGGCCCTCCGAACACCGGGGAGCTGTTTTTT.

This chain links TRBV7-9 with TRBJ2-5; a possible D gene is TRBD1 (5 bases). CDR3 length: 16 amino acids. Per germline, CDR1 SEHNR and CDR2 FQNEAQ (reference sequence). Trimming removed 5 bases at V and 1 base at J, with 17 bases between. CDR3 protein: CASSPRDSWPQETQYF. The CDR3 DNA is TGTGCCAGCAGCCCCAGGGATAGCTGGCCCCAAGAGACCCAGTACTTC.

The chain is built from TRBV30 and TRBJ2-1; the D is unclear. The CDR3 is 11 residues long. Trimming shortened V by 6 bases and J by 5 bases, and 8 bases separated the two germline ends. Germline lookup yields CDR1 GTSNPN and CDR2 SVGIG (reference sequence). The DNA for the CDR3 is TGTGCCTGCTGTGGGGACAATGAGCAGTTCTTC. Translating gives CACCGDNEQFF. Full variable domain (remainder filled in from reference TRBV30 and TRBJ2-1): SQTIHQWPATLVQPVGSPLSLECTVEGTSNPNLYWYRQAAGRGLQLLFYSVGIGQISSEVPQNLSASRPQDRQFILSSKKLLLSDSGFYLCACCGDNEQFFGPGTRLTVL.

Turning to this clone: The same CDR3 also results from other DNA sequences found in this sample. The chain has TRBV6-1 and TRBJ1-2; D gene uncertain. CDR1 is MNHNS, CDR2 SASEGT, per germline. The length of the CDR3 is 13 residues. Trimming took 2 bases from V and 5 from J, leaving 9 bases between them. The CDR3 region has the DNA TGTGCCAGCAGTGAACCGGGAGGGTATGGCTACACCTTC. This sequence encodes CASSEPGGYGYTF.

V usage is TRBV4-3 and J usage is TRBJ2-7; 7 bases map to TRBD2. V shed 4 bases, J shed 3 bases, and the junction held 9 bases outside the gene matches. The CDR3 consists of 15 residues. Germline CDR1 is LGHNA and CDR2 is YSLEER. The CDR3 here is CASSRDRGLNYEQYF. The CDR3, as DNA: TGCGCCAGCAGCCGCGACCGGGGACTAAACTACGAGCAGTACTTC.

The chain employs TRBV7-9 and TRBJ2-2; 13 nucleotides agree with TRBD2. Germline CDR1 is SEHNR and CDR2 is FQNEAQ (reference sequence). Trimming took 5 bases from V and 6 from J; bases not matched to a gene: 12. This CDR3 is 18 amino acids long. Here the CDR3 DNA reads TGTGCCAGCAGCCCTCCGACTAGCGGGAGGATAGGGCCCGGGGAGCTGTTTTTT. This sequence encodes CASSPPTSGRIGPGELFF. Full variable domain (rest looked up from reference TRBV7-9 and TRBJ2-2): DTGVSQNPRHKITKRGQNVTFRCDPISEHNRLYWYRQTLGQGPEFLTYFQNEAQLEKSRLLSDRFSAERPKGSFSTLEIQRTEQGDSAMYLCASSPPTSGRIGPGELFFGEGSRLTVL.